This T cell receptor beta chain was sequenced in a study of blood T cell repertoires in COVID-19. Across the whole study: From the United States, Italy and Spain came samples of acute and convalescent COVID-19. The cDNA or gDNA used as material had been derived from T cells, B-cell-depleted T cells, or PBMCs.

Methods used by the authors: Reference gene primer amplification gave nucleated cell count estimates. Generated by immunoSEQ multiplex PCR, the TCRdb table keeps only in-frame clones and is missing some. V and J calls and clone size are as listed in that table; D and trimming were resolved from the DNA. Of more than 80,000 clones in the sample, approximately 87% were seen once. The CDR3 contains 13 residues. Trimming took 5 bases from V and 3 from J, leaving 11 bases between them. Germline CDR1 reads SGHNT; CDR2 reads YENEEA. The rearrangement joins TRBV11-3 to TRBJ2-7, with D perhaps TRBD2 (6 bases). The sequencing sample was made of peripheral blood. The clonotype originates from a human donor with active COVID-19. The donor label of this sample is uncertain. The CDR3 DNA sequence: TGTGCCAGCAGCCTTAGCGGTGGCTACGAGCAGTACTTC. Translation gives CASSLSGGYEQYF.